Here is one T cell receptor beta chain with its context. No antigen is known for it. Reverse transcribing all isolated RNA meant expressed TCRB transcripts were sequenced. Repertoires were generated with immunoSEQ multiplex PCR, while TCRdb's copy carries only in-frame clones and drops some. This table holds about 370,000 clones, over 9% found once. With 6 bases removed from V and 5 bases from J, the gap between germline ends came to 16 bases. Germline assignment: CDR1 ENHRY and CDR2 SYGVKD. This CDR3 is built from 14 residues. Each population that was sorted was more than 95% pure. The data were obtained in a study of beta chain features in type 1 diabetes. At the level of the study: Similarity in age, gender and cell yields was seen between patients and healthy donors.

Study observations and caveats: Type 1 diabetes patients had fewer VDJ junction insertions and more deletions. Overrepresentation of cells with high TCR expression could result from cDNA sequencing. For Type 1 diabetes patients, all four CD4+ subsets carried TCRB CDR3s that were moderately but significantly shorter.

This sequence originates from a young man with type 1 diabetes. The J gene is TRBJ1-1, the V gene TRBV10-3, with TRBD1 as a possible D gene (5 bases). Input material: central memory CD4+ T cells from blood. The CDR3 bases are TGTGCCATCAGCAATCAGGGAGTGGGAACTGAAGCTTTCTTT. Protein: CAISNQGVGTEAFF.